Shown below are 9 T cell receptor beta chains from a single sample sequenced in a study of beta chain features in type 1 diabetes. Overall study findings and caveats: Shortening that was moderate but significant affected the TCRB CDR3s of Type 1 diabetes patients in all four CD4+ subsets.

No cognate antigen is known for these TCRs. The investigators reverse transcribed all of the isolated RNA, so they sequenced expressed TCRB transcripts. Here immunoSEQ multiplex PCR was the method, and the copy in TCRdb shows in-frame clones only, minus some. This table has hundreds of thousands of clones, over 12% appearing once. Input material: naive CD4+ T cells from blood. The source is a man between 18 and 35 years old with type 1 diabetes.

V and J are TRBV29-1 and TRBJ1-2; D not resolved. This CDR3 is built from 10 residues. CDR1 is SQVTM, CDR2 ANQGSEA, per germline. The V end was cut by 0 bases, the J end by 9 bases, with 5 bases between. This CDR3 is CSVEDRSYTF. In DNA, the CDR3 is TGCAGCGTTGAAGACAGGAGCTACACCTTC. The full variable domain, in which reference TRBV29-1 and TRBJ1-2 provide the parts outside the CDR3, is SAVISQKPSRDICQRGTSLTIQCQVDSQVTMMFWYRQQPGQSLTLIATANQGSEATYESGFVIDKFPISRPNLTFSTLTVSNMSPEDSSIYLCSVEDRSYTFGSGTRLTVV.

This clone occurred a few times. The chain joins TRBV27 to TRBJ2-2; D may be TRBD1 (6 bases). Trimming removed 6 bases at V and 5 bases at J, with 19 bases between. This CDR3 has 16 amino acids. Germline V CDR1 and CDR2: MNHEY, SMNVEV (reference sequence). CDR3 region: CASSTRRGRGTGELFF. Written as DNA, the CDR3 is TGTGCCAGCAGCACCCGCAGGGGCAGAGGGACCGGGGAGCTGTTTTTT.

This chain uses TRBV5-1 with TRBJ2-5; D not certain. The CDR3 length is 14 residues. The V and J ends lost 5 bases and 1 base respectively, with 12 bases between them. Germline V gives CDR1 SGHRS, CDR2 YFSETQ. CDR3 residues: CASRVRPRQETQYF. The CDR3 coding sequence is TGCGCCAGCAGGGTCAGACCTCGCCAAGAGACCCAGTACTTC.

The gene calls are TRBV7-2 and TRBJ1-1, with no clear D. Germline-derived CDR1 and CDR2 are SGHTA and FQGNSA. The CDR3 has 14 amino acids. V shed 5 bases and J shed 0 bases, with 10 bases lying between them. Here the CDR3 DNA reads TGTGCCAGCAGCCCCGCTGGGATGAACACTGAAGCTTTCTTT. Amino acids: CASSPAGMNTEAFF.

This chain uses TRBV30 with TRBJ2-1; no reliable D call. The V and J ends lost 2 bases and 12 bases respectively, with 11 bases between them. The CDR3 is made up of 11 amino acids. Germline V gives CDR1 GTSNPN, CDR2 SVGIG (reference sequence). The CDR3 nucleotides are TGTGCCTGGAGTCGGAGCATCCGGCAGTTCTTC. Its translation is CAWSRSIRQFF.

The rearrangement links TRBV29-1 to TRBJ2-5; 8 bases map to TRBD1. Matching the DNA end better, TRBJ2-7 makes the J call doubtful. Per germline, CDR1 SQVTM and CDR2 ANQGSEA. This CDR3 is 12 amino acids long. The CDR3: CSVDTGGYEQYF. CDR3 in DNA: TGCAGCGTGGATACAGGGGGGTACGAGCAGTACTTC.

The rearrangement joins TRBV19 to TRBJ1-1; D might be TRBD1 (5 bases). CDR3 length: 13 residues. V dropped 3 bases and J dropped 5 bases, with 10 bases sitting between them. The germline V gene has CDR1 LNHDA and CDR2 SQIVND (reference sequence). CDR3 bases: TGTGCCAGTAGTATGTCGGGGGAGACTGAAGCTTTCTTT. Translating gives CASSMSGETEAFF.

This clone turned up a few times. This chain joins TRBV4-3 and TRBJ2-7; D remains ambiguous. The CDR3 length is 15 residues. Germline CDR1 LGHNA, CDR2 YSLEER. Trimming removed 1 base at V and 0 bases at J, with 10 bases between. CDR3 nucleotide sequence: TGCGCCAGCAGCCAAGTTTTTGAGGCCTCCTACGAGCAGTACTTC. Amino acids: CASSQVFEASYEQYF.

This clone was observed a handful of times. This rearrangement joins TRBV28 to TRBJ2-7, with TRBD1 identical over 10 bases. The CDR3 totals 14 residues. Trimming removed 7 bases from V and 2 bases from J; junction bases left unmatched: 5. From germline, CDR1 is MDHEN and CDR2 SYDVKM. DNA of the CDR3: TGTGCCAGCATAACGGGACAGGGGACCTACGAGCAGTACTTC. Translation gives CASITGQGTYEQYF. Variable domain in full (rest from reference TRBV28 and TRBJ2-7): DVKVTQSSRYLVKRTGEKVFLECVQDMDHENMFWYRQDPGLGLRLIYFSYDVKMKEKGDIPEGYSVSREKKERFSLILESASTNQTSMYLCASITGQGTYEQYFGPGTRLTVT.